This paragraph reports one T cell receptor beta chain. Germline values: CDR1 DFQATT, CDR2 SNEGSKA (reference sequence). V was clipped by 2 bases and J by 0 bases, with 14 bases between them. The CDR3 is 17 residues long. The data derive from a study of blood T cells in healthy people across ages. With a J-beta primer mix and a sample-barcoded 5' primer, a second PCR ran about 6 to 11 cycles. TCRdb independently ran MiXCR on the 5' RACE reads; one entry per CDR3 protein. The sample has about 560,000 distinct CDR3 sequences, about 26% seen once. The sample also formed part of further work on T cells of mothers and their children.

The TCR was taken from a boy younger than 10 in good health. This chain uses TRBV20-1 with TRBJ2-6, with D unclear. The sample was blood. The CDR3 spells CSARNDEATSGANVLTF. The CDR3 DNA is TGCAGTGCTAGAAATGACGAGGCAACCTCTGGGGCCAACGTCCTGACTTTC.